Below, 26 T cell receptor beta chains from the same sample are listed, as sequenced in a study of regulatory T cells in long-lasting Graves disease. Investigators prepared the TCR beta libraries by applying iRepertoire HTBI primers and Arm-PCR of CDR3 regions. A single record per CDR3 protein comes from TCRdb applying MiXCR to the multiplex PCR reads. Of over 350,000 distinct CDR3 sequences in the sample, about 14% were seen once. The sample's time point: newly diagnosed GD, antithyroid drugs for less than 3 months. Making the TCR library involved RNA that had been extracted from PBMCs. These data were also reused for a study on T cells in Graves' hyperthyroidism and ophthalmopathy.

The starting material was peripheral blood mononuclear cells (PBMCs), obtained at new diagnosis, from a patient treated with antithyroid drugs. The receptors derive from a woman aged 45 to 65 with Graves disease.

In its sample, this clonotype was seen many times. The chain carries TRBV20-1 and TRBJ1-1; D is unclear. V was cut by 3 bases and J by 2 bases, with 10 bases left in between. The CDR3 is 13 amino acids. Looked up from germline, CDR1 is DFQATT and CDR2 is SNEGSKA (reference sequence). DNA for the CDR3: TGCAGTGCTAGGGGAGAACTTAACACTGAAGCTTTCTTT. As protein: CSARGELNTEAFF.

The chain has TRBV4-1 and TRBJ1-6; D remains ambiguous. The germline V gene has CDR1 MGHRA and CDR2 YSYEKL. This CDR3 region has 17 residues. Trimming took off 0 bases at V and 3 bases at J, with 12 bases between the two ends. The CDR3, as DNA: TGCGCCAGCAGCCAAGATACGCAGCCCGACTATAATTCACCCCTCCACTTT. It translates to CASSQDTQPDYNSPLHF.

This clonotype was seen at least ten times. CDR3 sequence (DNA): TGTGCCATCAGTGGAGCAGCGGGAGATACGCAGTATTTT. As protein: CAISGAAGDTQYF. V is TRBV10-3 and J is TRBJ2-3; D might be TRBD2 (6 bases). The CDR3 spans 13 residues. V shed 4 bases and J shed 5 bases, with 10 bases lying between them. Germline V CDR1 and CDR2: ENHRY, SYGVKD.

J is TRBJ1-2 and V is TRBV27; D ambiguous. V gave up 6 bases and J gave up 2 bases, with 16 bases separating them. Germline CDR1 and CDR2: MNHEY and SMNVEV (reference sequence). The CDR3 is 15 residues long. In nucleotides, the CDR3 is TGTGCCAGCAGCACCCGCGGCCCGGACAACTATGGCTACACCTTC. Amino acid sequence: CASSTRGPDNYGYTF.

This sequence joins TRBV30 and TRBJ2-1; no firm D call. The CDR3 runs to 14 residues. CDR1 and CDR2 from the germline V gene are GTSNPN and SVGIG (reference sequence). Trimming left V 0 bases short and J 7 bases short, with 13 bases between. The CDR3 loop is CAWSVYGMGNEQFF. The CDR3 nucleotides read TGTGCCTGGAGTGTATACGGAATGGGGAATGAGCAGTTCTTC.

The V call is TRBV3-1, the J call TRBJ1-5, with a weak D call TRBD1 (5 bases). The CDR3 covers 15 residues. The ends were cut back, 4 bases at V and 0 bases at J, with 10 bases in the middle. Germline V gene lookup returns CDR1 LGHDT and CDR2 YNNKEL (reference sequence). CDR3 sequence (DNA): TGTGCCAGCAGCCCAGGGTTTTATAGCAATCAGCCCCAGCATTTT. Its protein product is CASSPGFYSNQPQHF.

There are a few counts of this clonotype. The rearrangement links TRBV27 to TRBJ2-5; the D gene is possibly TRBD2 (5 bases). V was cut by 6 bases and J by 5 bases, with 10 bases left in between. The CDR3 is 12 amino acids. Looked up from germline, CDR1 is MNHEY and CDR2 is SMNVEV (reference sequence). DNA for the CDR3: TGTGCCAGCAGAAAACTAGGGGAGACCCAGTACTTC. It translates to CASRKLGETQYF.

There are a few counts of this clonotype. The V and J genes are TRBV19 and TRBJ1-5; 9 nucleotides line up with TRBD1. CDR1 is LNHDA, CDR2 SQIVND, per germline (reference sequence). The CDR3 contains 16 residues. With V trimmed by 7 bases and J by 5 bases, 12 bases remained unmatched. The CDR3: CASTTLGDRVYQPQHF. For the CDR3, the DNA is TGTGCCAGTACCACATTGGGGGACAGGGTCTATCAGCCCCAGCATTTT.

This clonotype was recorded at least ten times. The gene calls are TRBV7-9 and TRBJ2-7; D ambiguous. Germline V CDR1 and CDR2: SEHNR, FQNEAQ (reference sequence). The CDR3 is made up of 14 amino acids. Trimming removed 0 bases at V and 2 bases at J, with 8 bases between. The chain's CDR3 is CASSLAPVAYEQYF. CDR3 DNA sequence: TGTGCCAGCAGCTTAGCGCCAGTTGCCTACGAGCAGTACTTC.

This chain joins TRBV19 and TRBJ2-1; maybe TRBD2 (5 bases). This CDR3 comprises 14 residues. Germline assignment: CDR1 LNHDA and CDR2 SQIVND (reference sequence). V was trimmed by 3 bases and J by 2 bases, leaving 8 bases between them. Here the CDR3 reads CASSMELAYNEQFF. In DNA form, the CDR3 reads TGTGCCAGTAGTATGGAACTAGCCTACAATGAGCAGTTCTTC. Complete variable domain (other parts from reference TRBV19 and TRBJ2-1): DGGITQSPKYLFRKEGQNVTLSCEQNLNHDAMYWYRQDPGQGLRLIYYSQIVNDFQKGDIAEGYSVSREKKESFPLTVTSAQKNPTAFYLCASSMELAYNEQFFGPGTRLTVL.

This clonotype was seen repeatedly, ten times or more. The chain employs TRBV2 and TRBJ1-1, with D unresolved. CDR1 and CDR2 from the germline V gene are SNHLY and FYNNEI. Between the trimmed V and J ends, which lost 1 base and 4 bases, there was a span of 10 bases. This CDR3 has 14 amino acids. The CDR3 bases are TGTGCCAGCAGTGAAGTTGAAGAGGGCACTGAAGCTTTCTTT. Amino acids: CASSEVEEGTEAFF.

This clonotype was seen ten or more times. The chain joins TRBV18 to TRBJ2-3; the D is unclear. V lost 1 base, J lost 1 base, and 12 bases lay in between. Germline-derived CDR1 and CDR2 are KGHSH and LQKENI. The CDR3 consists of 16 residues. CDR3 sequence: CASSPRSVSGTDTQYF. The CDR3 DNA reads TGTGCCAGCTCACCACGTTCGGTATCCGGCACAGATACGCAGTATTTT.

This clonotype has more than one count but fewer than ten. This rearrangement joins TRBV20-1 to TRBJ2-2, with TRBD2 matching over 9 bases. This CDR3 region has 15 residues. Germline loops: CDR1 DFQATT, CDR2 SNEGSKA (reference sequence). Trimming removed 3 bases from V and 7 bases from J; junction bases left unmatched: 9. CDR3 DNA sequence: TGCAGTGCTAGTTCGACTAGCGGAATAGGCGGGGAGCTGTTTTTT. Protein: CSASSTSGIGGELFF.

The chain joins TRBV2 to TRBJ2-1; 10 positions agree with TRBD2. Trimming removed 6 bases from V and 8 bases from J; junction bases left unmatched: 10. Looked up from germline, CDR1 is SNHLY and CDR2 is FYNNEI. There are 15 residues in the CDR3. In DNA form, the CDR3 reads TGTGCCAGCAGGGACGCTAGCGGGAGATGGGATGAGCAGTTCTTC. Its protein product is CASRDASGRWDEQFF.

This clonotype has just a few counts. V gene TRBV14 combines with J gene TRBJ2-1, with D perhaps matching TRBD2 (6 bases). This CDR3 region has 17 residues. Trimming stripped 2 bases from V and 7 bases from J, with 21 bases between. The V gene's germline CDR1 is SGHDN and CDR2 FVKESK. CDR3 residues: CASSQNPGLAIINEQFF. The CDR3 nucleotides read TGTGCCAGCAGCCAAAATCCGGGGCTAGCGATCATTAATGAGCAGTTCTTC.

This clonotype was recorded at least ten times. The chain carries TRBV5-1 and TRBJ2-1; TRBD1 matches at 10 bases. This CDR3 is 13 amino acids long. The germline V gene encodes CDR1 SGHRS and CDR2 YFSETQ. Trimming cost V 7 bases and J 8 bases; bases outside gene matches: 6. The CDR3 nucleotides are TGCGCCAGCGGGACAGGGGCTGGGTATGAGCAGTTCTTC. Protein sequence: CASGTGAGYEQFF.

On this clonotype: A much larger clone differs from this one at a single base, so this may be a read error. This chain links TRBV11-2 with TRBJ2-3; 7 nucleotides line up with TRBD2. The J call is in doubt because the DNA end fits TRBJ2-7 better. CDR1 is SGHAT, CDR2 FQNNGV, per germline. This CDR3 contains 17 residues. Here the CDR3 reads CASSSRGSGLSDNEQYF. The CDR3 DNA sequence: TGTGCCAGCAGCTCTCGCGGGAGCGGCTTGAGCGACAATGAGCAGTACTTC.

Many counts were recorded for this clonotype. The gene calls are TRBV12-3 or TRBV12-4 and TRBJ2-7; 7 bases are shared with TRBD2. This CDR3 is built from 14 residues. Trimming at V came to 7 bases and at J to 3 bases, leaving 9 bases not matched to a gene. DNA for the CDR3: TGTGCCAGCACACGAGCGGGATCTTTCTACGAGCAGTACTTC. Its translation: CASTRAGSFYEQYF.

There are many counts of this clonotype. The chain links TRBV10-3 to TRBJ2-1, with 11 positions matching TRBD2. The CDR3 is made up of 17 amino acids. Germline-derived CDR1 and CDR2 are ENHRY and SYGVKD. The ends lost 4 bases at V and 5 bases at J; junction bases unmatched: 10. CDR3 coding DNA: TGTGCCATCAGTGCCACGACGACTAGCGGGATCCACAATGAGCAGTTCTTC. As protein: CAISATTTSGIHNEQFF.

This chain joins TRBV19 and TRBJ1-5; possibly TRBD1 for D (5 bases). V lost 4 bases and J lost 3, with 19 bases in between. Germline CDR1 is LNHDA and CDR2 is SQIVND (reference sequence). The CDR3 is 17 amino acids. The CDR3 DNA reads as TGTGCCAGTAGTACCTCCTTGGGACGGAAATCCAATCAGCCCCAGCATTTT. It translates to CASSTSLGRKSNQPQHF.

This clonotype came up many times. J is TRBJ1-5 and V is TRBV7-2; D might be TRBD1 (6 bases). CDR1 and CDR2 (germline): SGHTA, FQGNSA. V was shortened by 4 bases and J by 0 bases, with 13 bases between the two germline ends. CDR3 length: 16 amino acids. The CDR3: CASSWEGGFSNQPQHF. The CDR3 nucleotides are TGTGCCAGCAGCTGGGAGGGGGGCTTTAGCAATCAGCCCCAGCATTTT.

This rearrangement joins TRBV6-1 to TRBJ2-1; no reliable D call. This CDR3 spans 17 amino acids. Germline CDR1 reads MNHNS; CDR2 reads SASEGT. V lost 6 bases and J 0 bases, leaving 18 bases between the germline ends. This chain's CDR3 is CASRRNTGADSYNEQFF. The CDR3 region has the DNA TGTGCCAGCAGGCGAAATACGGGCGCCGACTCCTACAATGAGCAGTTCTTC.

There are a few counts of this clonotype. The rearrangement links TRBV12-3 or TRBV12-4 to TRBJ2-2; possible D gene TRBD1, 5 bases. V lost 10 bases to trimming and J lost 1 base, with 10 bases between them. This CDR3 has 13 residues. CDR3 in amino acids: CATLTENTGELFF. The CDR3 DNA reads as TGTGCCACCCTGACAGAGAACACCGGGGAGCTGTTTTTT.

This clonotype was recorded at least ten times. The chain combines TRBV7-3 with TRBJ2-2; 7 bases map to TRBD1. V gave up 8 bases and J gave up 4 bases; unmatched junction bases: 7. The germline gives CDR1 SGHTA, CDR2 FQGTGA. The CDR3 length is 14 residues. CDR3: CASSTGSGTGELFF. The DNA of the CDR3 is TGTGCCAGCTCGACAGGGAGCGGCACCGGGGAGCTGTTTTTT.

This clonotype was seen only a few times. This sequence joins TRBV19 and TRBJ1-1; D is ambiguous. Germline loops: CDR1 LNHDA, CDR2 SQIVND (reference sequence). The CDR3 length is 16 residues. V was shortened by 5 bases and J by 1 base, with 17 bases between the two germline ends. The DNA of the CDR3 is TGTGCCAGTAGTCCCACAGTGTCCGGACGGAACACTGAAGCTTTCTTT. It is translated as CASSPTVSGRNTEAFF.

In this sample, this clonotype turned up a few times. This chain connects TRBV3-1 to TRBJ2-7; D not certain. V was clipped by 1 base and J by 1 base, with 8 bases between them. CDR1 is LGHDT, CDR2 YNNKEL, per germline (reference sequence). CDR3 length: 14 residues. The CDR3 bases are TGTGCCAGCAGCCAAGCGGTTCATTCCTACGAGCAGTACTTC. Its protein product is CASSQAVHSYEQYF.